This entry describes one T cell receptor (beta chain). The sample belongs to a study of cytomegalovirus exposure and HLA in healthy donors. The donors, nominally healthy at sampling, likely had unrecorded immune exposures. V lost 7 bases and J 3 bases, leaving 12 bases between the germline ends. The CDR3 runs 13 residues. The germline V gene has CDR1 GTSNPN and CDR2 SVGIG (reference sequence). The primer mix had 60 Vbeta and 13 Jbeta primers. TCRdb's table, derived via immunoSEQ multiplex PCR, lists solely in-frame clones and lacks some. The sample contains over 110,000 clones, 75% to 80% of which appear only once.

Sequencing was performed on PBMCs. The rearrangement uses TRBV30 and TRBJ1-4; the D gene is possibly TRBD1 (6 bases). The source is a woman aged 18-29 years in good health and CMV-seropositive. CDR3 residues: CASEQGPNEKLFF. The CDR3 DNA is TGTGCCTCGGAACAGGGACCTAATGAAAAACTGTTTTTT. The entire variable domain, with the rest obtained from reference TRBV30 and TRBJ1-4, is as follows: SQTIHQWPATLVQPVGSPLSLECTVEGTSNPNLYWYRQAAGRGLQLLFYSVGIGQISSEVPQNLSASRPQDRQFILSSKKLLLSDSGFYLCASEQGPNEKLFFGSGTQLSVL.